One sample yielded the 10 T cell receptor beta chains listed below, sequenced in a study of naive and memory T cell subsets. Two oligonucleotides, mixed equimolar, formed the beta constant-region primer covering TRBC1 and TRBC2. Nested alpha and beta constant-region primers with the SP2 primer drove four PCR rounds on ligated cDNA. TCRdb reprocessed the UMI-ligation and nested PCR reads via MiXCR and lists one record per CDR3 protein. The data show 95,000 to 150,000 distinct CDR3 sequences, around 35% seen once. Sequencing was carried out using central memory CD4+ T cells from blood. These receptors were obtained from a human donor in good health.

This clonotype came up once. The J gene is TRBJ1-6, the V gene TRBV6-1; D perhaps matches TRBD1 (5 bases). With 8 bases removed from V and 7 bases from J, the gap between germline ends came to 18 bases. CDR3 length: 15 amino acids. Germline V gives CDR1 MNHNS, CDR2 SASEGT. The CDR3 loop is CASRPKGAGNSPLHF. For the CDR3, the DNA is TGTGCCAGCCGACCAAAAGGGGCTGGGAATTCACCCCTCCACTTT.

This clonotype was recorded a few times. The chain links TRBV18 to TRBJ2-2; TRBD2 might be the D (7 bases). The CDR3 is 17 residues long. Germline CDR1 reads KGHSH; CDR2 reads LQKENI. Trimming took off 3 bases at V and 5 bases at J, with 19 bases between the two ends. The CDR3 coding sequence is TGTGCCAGCTCACCTCGCCTGGCGGGGGCAGAGACCGGGGAGCTGTTTTTT. Protein sequence: CASSPRLAGAETGELFF. The full variable domain, in which reference TRBV18 and TRBJ2-2 provide the parts outside the CDR3, is NAGVMQNPRHLVRRRGQEARLRCSPMKGHSHVYWYRQLPEEGLKFMVYLQKENIIDESGMPKERFSAEFPKEGPSILRIQQVVRGDSAAYFCASSPRLAGAETGELFFGEGSRLTVL.

The rearrangement joins TRBV29-1 to TRBJ2-1; tentative D call: TRBD2 (5 bases). Trimming removed 7 bases from V and 7 bases from J, with 23 bases in between. Germline CDR1 is SQVTM and CDR2 is ANQGSEA. CDR3 length equals 15 residues. CDR3 DNA: TGCAGCGCCTCCAAATCTGGCGGGTGGTGGAATGAGCAGTTCTTC. Its protein is CSASKSGGWWNEQFF.

CDR3 DNA sequence: TGCGCCAGCAGTTATGGGACCGACCCGAGCACTGAAGCTTTCTTT. As protein: CASSYGTDPSTEAFF. The chain has TRBV10-2 and TRBJ1-1; D perhaps matches TRBD1 (5 bases). CDR1 and CDR2 (germline): WSHSY, SAAADI. V was pared by 5 bases and J by 4 bases, with 17 bases between. The CDR3 sequence is 15 residues long.

The rearrangement links TRBV7-9 to TRBJ2-3, with D unclear. Per germline, CDR1 SEHNR and CDR2 FQNEAQ (reference sequence). V lost 5 bases, J lost 2 bases, and 14 bases lay in between. This CDR3 is built from 15 residues. CDR3 coding DNA: TGTGCCAGCAGCCCAAAAAAGAGGATCACAGATACGCAGTATTTT. It codes for CASSPKKRITDTQYF.

The chain employs TRBV28 and TRBJ2-6; weak D call: TRBD1 (5 bases). Germline V gene data show CDR1 as MDHEN and CDR2 as SYDVKM. This CDR3 has 19 amino acids. Deletions cut 1 base from V and 2 bases from J, with 18 bases between. The CDR3 reads CASSLSPRPYRTGANVLTF. The CDR3 coding sequence is TGTGCCAGCAGTTTATCCCCCCGACCCTACAGGACTGGGGCCAACGTCCTGACTTTC.

The table lists this clonotype with a few counts. The chain uses TRBV5-4 and TRBJ2-1; no reliable D call. Germline CDR1 and CDR2: SGHNT and YYREEE (reference sequence). This CDR3 comprises 12 residues. The V and J ends lost 3 bases and 6 bases respectively, with 7 bases between them. The DNA of the CDR3 is TGTGCCAGCAGCTCTGACGCCAATGAGCAGTTCTTC. It codes for CASSSDANEQFF. The full variable domain, its missing parts supplied by reference TRBV5-4 and TRBJ2-1, is ETGVTQSPTHLIKTRGQQVTLRCSSQSGHNTVSWYQQALGQGPQFIFQYYREEENGRGNFPPRFSGLQFPNYSSELNVNALELDDSALYLCASSSDANEQFFGPGTRLTVL.

Only a few counts were recorded for this clonotype. V and J are TRBV18 and TRBJ2-4; 14 nucleotides align to TRBD2. Looked up from germline, CDR1 is KGHSH and CDR2 is LQKENI. The junction had 1 base not matched to a gene; V was cut back by 3 bases and J by 0 bases. CDR3 size: 17 residues. In nucleotides, the CDR3 is TGTGCCAGCTCACCGACTAGCGGGAGGGGAGCCAAAAACATTCAGTACTTC. Amino acids: CASSPTSGRGAKNIQYF.

By its share, this clonotype is medium-sized (0.01 to 0.1%). The V gene is TRBV28, the J gene TRBJ2-1; 9 positions match TRBD2. This CDR3 spans 17 amino acids. CDR1 is MDHEN, CDR2 SYDVKM, per germline. J was trimmed by 2 bases and V by 2 bases; bases with no gene match: 7. CDR3 loop: CASSLVLAGLTYNEQFF. The CDR3 bases are TGTGCCAGCAGTTTAGTCCTAGCGGGACTAACCTACAATGAGCAGTTCTTC. Full variable domain (rest looked up from reference TRBV28 and TRBJ2-1): DVKVTQSSRYLVKRTGEKVFLECVQDMDHENMFWYRQDPGLGLRLIYFSYDVKMKEKGDIPEGYSVSREKKERFSLILESASTNQTSMYLCASSLVLAGLTYNEQFFGPGTRLTVL.

This chain links TRBV28 with TRBJ2-3, with D perhaps matching TRBD1 (5 bases). V gave up 6 bases and J gave up 4 bases, with 17 bases separating them. The CDR3 is 15 amino acids. Germline V gene data show CDR1 as MDHEN and CDR2 as SYDVKM. CDR3 DNA sequence: TGTGCCAGCAGCTTAGGGGCCTTTGGGGCAGATACGCAGTATTTT. Its translation: CASSLGAFGADTQYF.